The 20 T cell receptor beta chains reported below all come from one sample, sequenced in a study of shared clonotypes between healthy human individuals. Using immunoSEQ multiplex PCR, the repertoire was profiled, and TCRdb retains in-frame clones only, with some absent. This table holds approximately 400,000 clones, roughly 96% found once. The sequencing sample was made of memory CD8+ T cells sorted from blood. The subset here: CD45RO+ cells pooled with CCR7-negative TemRA cells. These receptors came from a man aged 25-45 years in good health.

The chain has TRBV5-5 and TRBJ2-3; 9 bases are a match to TRBD2. CDR1 and CDR2 from the germline V gene are SGHKS and YYEKEE (reference sequence). Trimming cost V 5 bases and J 0 bases; bases outside gene matches: 7. The CDR3 sequence is 16 residues long. CDR3 protein: CASRGSGRPSTDTQYF. For the CDR3, the DNA is TGTGCCAGCAGGGGTAGCGGGAGACCTAGCACAGATACGCAGTATTTT.

For this clone: Different DNA sequences within this sample yield the same CDR3. The rearrangement links TRBV30 to TRBJ1-5; 8 nucleotides agree with TRBD1. CDR3 length: 13 residues. The germline gives CDR1 GTSNPN, CDR2 SVGIG (reference sequence). Trimming took 5 bases from V and 1 from J; bases not matched to a gene: 1. In DNA form, the CDR3 reads TGTGCCTGGGACAGGGGCAGCAATCAGCCCCAGCATTTT. Encoded protein: CAWDRGSNQPQHF.

The chain couples TRBV19 to TRBJ2-7; D call uncertain. Germline CDR1 and CDR2: LNHDA and SQIVND (reference sequence). Trimming removed 4 bases from V and 2 bases from J, with 6 bases in between. The CDR3 spans 12 residues. CDR3 bases: TGTGCCAGTAGTAAGGCCCCCTACGAGCAGTACTTC. Its translation: CASSKAPYEQYF.

This sequence joins TRBV10-3 and TRBJ2-7; 7 bases agree with TRBD1. There are 15 residues in the CDR3. V lost 10 bases and J lost 0; bases outside the gene matches: 12. Germline CDR1 and CDR2: ENHRY and SYGVKD. CDR3 bases: TGTGCCACGGTCGCCGGGACAGTACACTCCTACGAGCAGTACTTC. It translates to CATVAGTVHSYEQYF.

The chain is built from TRBV9 and TRBJ2-1; D possibly matches TRBD1 or TRBD2 (5 bases each). Germline CDR1 reads SGDLS; CDR2 reads YYNGEE. This CDR3 has 13 amino acids. V was trimmed by 4 bases and J by 8 bases, leaving 13 bases between them. Written as DNA, the CDR3 is TGTGCCAGCAGCACGGAGGCCAGGGATGAGCAGTTCTTC. It specifies CASSTEARDEQFF.

The chain recombines TRBV7-8 with TRBJ2-7; D unresolved. CDR1 is SGHVS, CDR2 FQNEAQ, per germline. The CDR3 sequence is 12 residues long. Trimming cost V 3 bases and J 3 bases, with 6 bases left between them. The CDR3 spells CASSLSGYEQYF. CDR3 DNA sequence: TGTGCCAGCAGCTTGTCGGGCTACGAGCAGTACTTC.

V gene TRBV18 combines with J gene TRBJ2-5; TRBD1 aligns across 8 bases. Germline CDR1 KGHSH, CDR2 LQKENI. With 1 base clipped from V and 2 bases from J, the junction kept 3 bases outside the gene matches. The CDR3 runs 15 residues. The CDR3 DNA reads as TGTGCCAGCTCACCACGACAGGGGCCGCAAGAGACCCAGTACTTC. Encoded protein: CASSPRQGPQETQYF.

The J gene is TRBJ2-2, the V gene TRBV28; possible D gene TRBD2, 6 bases. Germline CDR1 and CDR2: MDHEN and SYDVKM. With 6 bases removed from V and 6 bases from J, the gap between germline ends came to 20 bases. This CDR3 has 16 residues. CDR3 nucleotides: TGTGCCAGCAGCAAAGGGACTGGCACTCGGGCCGGGGAGCTGTTTTTT. This translates into CASSKGTGTRAGELFF.

The chain uses TRBV7-9 and TRBJ2-7, with TRBD1 matching 9 bases. CDR1 is SEHNR and CDR2 is FQNEAQ in the germline V gene (reference sequence). After removal of 1 base from V and 5 bases from J, the junction contained 9 bases not matched to a gene. The CDR3 contains 16 residues. CDR3 protein: CASSLDPGQGSNEQYF. In DNA form, the CDR3 reads TGTGCCAGCAGCTTAGACCCGGGACAGGGTTCCAACGAGCAGTACTTC.

The chain is built from TRBV7-9 and TRBJ2-3; D unclear. CDR3 size: 15 residues. Germline V gene data show CDR1 as SEHNR and CDR2 as FQNEAQ (reference sequence). Between the trimmed V and J ends, which lost 0 bases and 2 bases, there was a span of 9 bases. The CDR3 protein is CASSLAGSDTDTQYF. The CDR3 bases are TGTGCCAGCAGCTTAGCCGGGTCGGACACAGATACGCAGTATTTT.

This clone was seen once. The chain employs TRBV19 and TRBJ2-7, with 11 nucleotides matching TRBD1. In germline, CDR1 is LNHDA, CDR2 SQIVND (reference sequence). The CDR3 contains 15 residues. J lost 3 bases, V lost 2 bases, and 3 bases had no gene match. CDR3 sequence: CASSIKGQGGYEQYF. The CDR3, as DNA: TGTGCCAGTAGTATAAAGGGACAGGGGGGCTACGAGCAGTACTTC.

The sample holds a few counts of this clone. Additional DNA sequences in this sample encode the identical CDR3. The chain carries TRBV20-1 and TRBJ2-5; D call uncertain. V dropped 2 bases and J dropped 0 bases, with 1 base sitting between them. CDR3 length: 11 residues. Germline values: CDR1 DFQATT, CDR2 SNEGSKA (reference sequence). The CDR3 DNA follows: TGCAGTGCTAGACACCAAGAGACCCAGTACTTC. It encodes CSARHQETQYF.

The genes are TRBV28 and TRBJ2-4, with TRBD2 identical over 8 bases. The CDR3 contains 14 residues. With 6 bases clipped from V and 9 bases from J, the junction kept 10 bases outside the gene matches. CDR1 MDHEN and CDR2 SYDVKM come from the germline V gene. This CDR3 reads CASSTPGGIGIQYF. The DNA for the CDR3 is TGTGCCAGCAGCACCCCGGGGGGGATCGGCATTCAGTACTTC.

This clone occurred once. This chain connects TRBV2 to TRBJ2-3; D could derive from TRBD1 or TRBD2 (5 bases each). The length of the CDR3 is 13 residues. With 6 bases removed from V and 8 bases from J, the gap between germline ends came to 15 bases. CDR1 is SNHLY, CDR2 FYNNEI, per germline. CDR3 amino acids: CASRGTGDGTQYF. The CDR3, as DNA: TGTGCCAGCAGGGGGACCGGAGATGGTACGCAGTATTTT.

The genes are TRBV27 and TRBJ2-6; D is ambiguous. Trimming cost V 7 bases and J 0 bases, with 7 bases left between them. CDR1 is MNHEY, CDR2 SMNVEV, per germline (reference sequence). The CDR3 is 14 residues long. The CDR3 bases are TGTGCCAGCAAGTCGTACTCTGGGGCCAACGTCCTGACTTTC. Residues: CASKSYSGANVLTF.

The rearrangement links TRBV30 to TRBJ1-5, with a possible D match to TRBD1 (6 bases). Germline CDR1 is GTSNPN and CDR2 is SVGIG (reference sequence). Trimming removed 8 bases at V and 2 bases at J, with 22 bases between. The CDR3 has 16 residues. The CDR3 DNA is TGTGCCATGGAGGGGGGGGGCTTTAGTGGCAATCAGCCCCAGCATTTT. As protein: CAMEGGGFSGNQPQHF.

In regard to this clone: Other DNA sequences in this specimen translate into the identical CDR3. J is TRBJ2-1 and V is TRBV5-5; D is perhaps TRBD1 (6 bases). Germline V gene data show CDR1 as SGHKS and CDR2 as YYEKEE (reference sequence). V dropped 2 bases and J dropped 9 bases, with 9 bases sitting between them. This CDR3 is built from 12 residues. The DNA of the CDR3 is TGTGCCAGCAGCTTACAGGGTACTGAGCAGTTCTTC. Residues: CASSLQGTEQFF.

The chain recombines TRBV6-1 with TRBJ2-5, with TRBD1 as a possible D gene (6 bases). The germline V gene encodes CDR1 MNHNS and CDR2 SASEGT. Between the trimmed V and J ends, which lost 4 bases and 0 bases, there was a span of 9 bases. The CDR3 has 14 residues. This CDR3 reads CASSVQGYQETQYF. Here the CDR3 DNA reads TGTGCCAGCAGTGTTCAGGGGTACCAAGAGACCCAGTACTTC.

This chain links TRBV5-1 with TRBJ2-7; 7 positions agree with TRBD1. After removal of 0 bases from V and 3 bases from J, the junction contained 6 bases not matched to a gene. The CDR3 totals 15 residues. From germline, CDR1 is SGHRS and CDR2 YFSETQ. The CDR3 DNA follows: TGCGCCAGCAGCTTGGTGGCGGACAGGTTCTACGAGCAGTACTTC. This sequence encodes CASSLVADRFYEQYF.

J is TRBJ2-7 and V is TRBV29-1; D is perhaps TRBD2 (5 bases). Germline loops: CDR1 SQVTM, CDR2 ANQGSEA. This CDR3 spans 12 amino acids. V was trimmed by 4 bases and J by 1 base, leaving 8 bases between them. CDR3 coding DNA: TGCAGCGTTGTTAGAGGGTCCTACGAGCAGTACTTC. The encoded protein is CSVVRGSYEQYF.